This T cell receptor (beta chain) was sequenced for a study of tumor-infiltrating lymphocytes in primary liver carcinoma. Study background: Aged between 30 and 69 years, the patients were men and women.

Joint extraction of RNA and DNA used about 17-31 mg of bulk tissue that was unsorted. Cases comprised patients with primary liver carcinoma who received surgical resection. No patient had received treatment, and all had chronic HBV infection. In every tumor sample, viable tumor cells made up over 75%. Total RNA (around 0.45 ug) served as template for TCR beta cDNA synthesis primed by a constant-region primer. Researchers made the TCR beta libraries by running three nested multiplex PCR rounds with slightly modified ARM-PCR. The study ran its first two PCR rounds for around 10 cycles each, using TRBV1-TRBV30 forward primers and a C-beta reverse primer. TCRdb ran MiXCR on the multiplex PCR reads and lists one entry per CDR3 protein. This table holds about 120,000 distinct CDR3 sequences, 55% to 65% found once. V was clipped by 1 base and J by 3 bases, with 10 bases between them. Looked up from germline, CDR1 is SGHVS and CDR2 is FQNEAQ. CDR3 length: 14 residues.

This clonotype appeared a few times. The sequencing input was liver tumor tissue from sampling region 1. The subset here: tumor region T1, superior pole. The source is a woman in her sixties with primary liver carcinoma and hepatitis B virus infection. J is TRBJ2-7 and V is TRBV7-8, with no clear D. CDR3 in amino acids: CASSLGGLGYEQYF. CDR3 DNA sequence: TGTGCCAGCAGCTTAGGAGGCTTGGGCTACGAGCAGTACTTC. The whole variable domain, remainder taken from reference TRBV7-8 and TRBJ2-7, is GAGVSQSPRYKVAKRGQDVALRCDPISGHVSLFWYQQALGQGPEFLTYFQNEAQLDKSGLPSDRFFAERPEGSVSTLKIQRTQQEDSAVYLCASSLGGLGYEQYFGPGTRLTVT.